This T cell receptor (beta chain) is from a study of blood T cell repertoires in COVID-19. Using immunoSEQ multiplex PCR, the repertoire was profiled, and TCRdb retains in-frame clones only, with some absent. This table holds 300,000 to 400,000 clones, around 90% found once. The V end lost 3 bases, the J end lost 3 bases, and 14 bases lay between the germline ends. CDR1 KGHSH and CDR2 LQKENI come from the germline V gene. The CDR3 loop spans 15 amino acids. The V and J genes are TRBV18 and TRBJ1-1, with D tentatively TRBD1 (6 bases). The receptor was isolated from a woman aged 18-30 years who had recovered from COVID-19. The sample comprised PBMCs or T cells enriched from blood (not recorded which). The DNA of the CDR3 is TGTGCCAGCTCACCCCGGGAGGGGGTGGACACTGAAGCTTTCTTT. Encoded protein: CASSPREGVDTEAFF.